These T cell receptor beta chains were read from a single sample in a study of blood T cell repertoires in COVID-19. Clones were read by immunoSEQ multiplex PCR, and TCRdb kept only the in-frame ones, dropping some. The sample has 350,000 to 400,000 clones; roughly 90% are singletons. The sequencing input was peripheral blood. These receptors were obtained from a woman younger than 45 with COVID-19, enrolled during active disease. The CDR3 runs from the conserved cysteine through the conserved F or W. The D gene is left open where the match is weak. Size is stated for part of the rows, as once, few or many counts, or as a class when the clone is expanded.

size	J	V	D	DNA	CDR3
.	TRBJ1-3	TRBV13	.	TGTGCCAGCAGCGAACAGGGAGCCGGAAACACCATATATTTT	CASSEQGAGNTIYF
.	TRBJ1-4	TRBV3-1/TRBV3-2	.	TGTGCCAGCAGCCAAGATCCCATTAATGAAAAACTGTTTTTT	CASSQDPINEKLFF
once	TRBJ1-2	TRBV6-5	.	TGTGCCAGCAGTTACCAGGGGACGGACTATGGCTACACCTTC	CASSYQGTDYGYTF
.	TRBJ1-1	TRBV11-2	.	TGTGCCAGCAGCTCCTCGACTTTGACTGAAGCTTTCTTT	CASSSSTLTEAFF
few	TRBJ1-5	TRBV7-9	.	TGTGCCAGCAGCCTTGGACAGATTAATCAGCCCCAGCATTTT	CASSLGQINQPQHF
.	TRBJ2-2	TRBV6-9	.	TGTGCCAGCAGTTATTCGGGAGTCCACACCGGGGAGCTGTTTTTT	CASSYSGVHTGELFF
.	TRBJ2-3	TRBV7-6	TRBD2	TGTGCCAGCAGCCGAGCGGGGGCCACAGATACGCAGTATTTT	CASSRAGATDTQYF
.	TRBJ2-2	TRBV19	TRBD2	TGTGCCAGTAGTATACCTAGCGGGAGGGCCTTTGGCGGGGAGCTGTTTTTT	CASSIPSGRAFGGELFF
.	TRBJ2-5	TRBV10-3	.	TGTGCCATCAGTGGGATGACAGAAGAGACCCAGTACTTC	CAISGMTEETQYF
.	TRBJ1-1	TRBV7-9	.	TGTGCCAGCAGCCCCATACCAAGTAGACACACTCAACGGACTGAAGCTTTCTTT	CASSPIPSRHTQRTEAFF
.	TRBJ2-7	TRBV18	.	TGTGCCAGCTCCCCCGGGGGTGACGAGCAGTACTTC	CASSPGGDEQYF
once	TRBJ1-6	TRBV9	.	TGTGCCAGCAGCGTGCGACTGAGTAATTCACCCCTCCACTTT	CASSVRLSNSPLHF
once	TRBJ1-4	TRBV3-1/TRBV3-2	TRBD1	TGTGCCAGCAGCGAAGGACAGGGGTCATTGGAAAAACTGTTTTTT	CASSEGQGSLEKLFF
.	TRBJ2-4	TRBV7-9	TRBD1	TGTGCCAGCAGCTTAGGTCAGGGGGCGACCAAAAACATTCAGTACTTC	CASSLGQGATKNIQYF
few	TRBJ2-1	TRBV7-2	.	TGTGCCAGCAGACCAAACAGGGTCTCCTACAATGAGCAGTTCTTC	CASRPNRVSYNEQFF
.	TRBJ2-5	TRBV5-1	.	TGCGCCAGCAGCTTGGTGTCAGGAGGACAAGAGACCCAGTACTTC	CASSLVSGGQETQYF
.	TRBJ2-1	TRBV6-2/TRBV6-3	TRBD2	TGTGCCAGCAGTGACGCTGGACTAGCGGGAGGGGTTGAGCAGTTCTTC	CASSDAGLAGGVEQFF
.	TRBJ2-5	TRBV9	TRBD2	TGTGCCAGCAGCGTAGGTCCAGCGGGGCGGGAGACCCAGTACTTC	CASSVGPAGRETQYF
.	TRBJ1-5	TRBV18	.	TGTGCCAGCTCACTGGAGGGAAGCAATCAGCCCCAGCATTTT	CASSLEGSNQPQHF
.	TRBJ2-3	TRBV24-1	TRBD2	TGTGCCACCAGTGGTGAGCTAGCGGGCACAGATACGCAGTATTTT	CATSGELAGTDTQYF
.	TRBJ1-1	TRBV10-1	.	TGCGCCAGCAGTGACGGTTCTGAAGCTTTCTTT	CASSDGSEAFF
.	TRBJ1-2	TRBV5-4	TRBD1	TGTGCCAGCACCCGAGGACAGGGGGTTTCTAACTATGGCTACACCTTC	CASTRGQGVSNYGYTF
.	TRBJ2-1	TRBV30	.	TGTGCTGCTGCCGTTAGCTCCTACAATGAGCAGTTCTTC	CAAAVSSYNEQFF
.	TRBJ2-7	TRBV7-6	TRBD2	TGTGCCAGCAGCTTAGTCCAGCGCGGGGGCGAGCAGTACTTC	CASSLVQRGGEQYF
.	TRBJ2-1	TRBV2	TRBD1	TGTGCCAGCAGTCGGACAGGGTTTCCCAATGAGCAGTTCTTC	CASSRTGFPNEQFF
.	TRBJ1-3	TRBV6-2/TRBV6-3	TRBD1	TGTGCCAGCAGTCGGGACAGTGGAAACACCATATATTTT	CASSRDSGNTIYF
.	TRBJ2-2	TRBV3-1/TRBV3-2	TRBD2	TGTGCCAGCAGCCTATCCGGGGGGACCGGGGAGCTGTTTTTT	CASSLSGGTGELFF
.	TRBJ2-1	TRBV14	TRBD2	TGTGCCAGCAGCCAAGGCCAGGCAAGCGGGGACAATGAGCAGTTCTTC	CASSQGQASGDNEQFF
.	TRBJ1-1	TRBV6-2/TRBV6-3	.	TGTGCCAGCAGTAGTTCGGGGATCCTTCACACTGAAGCTTTCTTT	CASSSSGILHTEAFF
.	TRBJ2-1	TRBV29-1	.	TGCAGCGCCAGCCGGGCGACTAGCTCCTACAATGAGCAGTTCTTC	CSASRATSSYNEQFF
once	TRBJ2-5	TRBV5-8	.	TGTGCCAGCAGTACAGCCCCAGAGACCCAGTACTTC	CASSTAPETQYF
once	TRBJ1-1	TRBV24-1	.	TGTGCCACCAGTGATTCGACAGGCCCTGGGACTGAAGCTTTCTTT	CATSDSTGPGTEAFF
.	TRBJ1-1	TRBV19	TRBD1	TGTGCCAGTAGTCCCCGACAGGGATACGACAACACTGAAGCTTTCTTT	CASSPRQGYDNTEAFF
.	TRBJ2-5	TRBV7-2	.	TGTGCCAGCAGCTTAGGCCCGGGATCAGAGACCCAGTACTTC	CASSLGPGSETQYF
.	TRBJ1-2	TRBV2	TRBD1	TGTGCCAGCACAGGGGACAGGGTTAGCTATGGCTACACCTTC	CASTGDRVSYGYTF
.	TRBJ1-2	TRBV28	.	TGTGCCAGCAGCTCAGGGCCCTATGGCTACACCTTC	CASSSGPYGYTF
.	TRBJ1-4	TRBV4-3	TRBD1	TGCGCCAGCAGCCAAGAAAAGGGACAGGGGCCAGAAAAACTGTTTTTT	CASSQEKGQGPEKLFF
few	TRBJ1-6	TRBV4-3	.	TGCGCCAGCAGCCACGCAGCGATTATCTCCTATAATTCACCCCTCCACTTT	CASSHAAIISYNSPLHF
.	TRBJ2-7	TRBV4-3	TRBD2	TGCGCCAGCAGCCAAGATATCCGGGAGGTCGACTACGAGCAGTACTTC	CASSQDIREVDYEQYF
.	TRBJ2-1	TRBV6-5	.	TGTGCCAGCAGTTCCAGGACGCAGGGTGAGCAGTTCTTC	CASSSRTQGEQFF
.	TRBJ1-1	TRBV28	.	TGTGCCAGCGTCATCCCGGAGGCGGGAGCTTTCTTT	CASVIPEAGAFF
once	TRBJ1-2	TRBV5-5	.	TGTGCCAGCAGCTTCGATCCGGGGTATGGCTACACCTTC	CASSFDPGYGYTF
.	TRBJ2-3	TRBV9	TRBD2	TGTGCCAGCAGCGTAGGGTCTAGCGGGAGCACAGATACGCAGTATTTT	CASSVGSSGSTDTQYF
.	TRBJ1-3	TRBV2	TRBD1	TGTGCCAGCAGAGGTCAGGGGGGATACTCTGGAAACACCATATATTTT	CASRGQGGYSGNTIYF
once	TRBJ2-1	TRBV11-2	TRBD1	TGTGCCAGCAGCACCCCTTTTGGGACAGGGGCCTACAATGAGCAGTTCTTC	CASSTPFGTGAYNEQFF
.	TRBJ2-4	TRBV4-3	.	TGCGCCAGCAGCCAAGATCTCCAGGGTCGTATTCAGTACTTC	CASSQDLQGRIQYF
.	TRBJ2-5	TRBV24-1	.	TGTGCCACCAGTGATACCCAGGGGACCCAGTACTTC	CATSDTQGTQYF